Listed below are T cell receptor beta chains from one sample, sequenced in a study of cytomegalovirus exposure and HLA in healthy donors. Assay used: immunoSEQ multiplex PCR; TCRdb lists only in-frame clones, some missing. Of about 43,000 clones in the sample, around nine tenths were seen once. Sequencing input: PBMCs. These receptors were obtained from a young man in good health and CMV-seronegative. CDR3s include the opening cysteine and the closing phenylalanine or tryptophan. Fields, in order: clone size, J gene, D gene, V gene, CDR3 DNA, CDR3 protein. A D gene is named only where the DNA matches it firmly. Clone size is not always given. Where it is, it says once, few, many or a class for expanded clones.

. TRBJ2-1 TRBD1 TRBV6-1 TGTGCCAGCAGCCCCGGGACAGGGTTCGGTTTATTGTTCTTC CASSPGTGFGLLFF
. TRBJ1-1 . TRBV19 TGTGCCAGTAGTATAATCCCAGGATGGAACACTGAAGCTTTCTTT CASSIIPGWNTEAFF
few TRBJ2-1 TRBD1 TRBV28 TGTGCCAGCAGTTTCGCACAGGGGAACTACAATGAGCAGTTCTTC CASSFAQGNYNEQFF
few TRBJ2-3 . TRBV5-6 TGTGCCAGCAGCTTGGCCGCTCTGCAGGGAGATACGCAGTATTTT CASSLAALQGDTQYF
. TRBJ2-1 TRBD2 TRBV7-7 TGTGCTAGCAGCCCAGGGATAGCGGGAGGGAATGAGCAGTTCTTC CASSPGIAGGNEQFF
. TRBJ2-7 TRBD1 TRBV5-4 TGTGCCAGCAGCCACCGGGACAGGGGTTACGAGCAGTACTTC CASSHRDRGYEQYF
. TRBJ1-1 TRBD1 TRBV19 TGTGCCAGTAGTATGGTCAGGGGGGACACTGAAGCTTTCTTT CASSMVRGDTEAFF
. TRBJ2-1 TRBD1 TRBV7-9 TGTGCCAGCAGCGCGGGGGACAGGGGGAATCACAATGAGCAGTTCTTC CASSAGDRGNHNEQFF
. TRBJ1-2 TRBD1 TRBV5-6 TGTGCCAGCAGCCCAGGACAGGGGGGCTATGGCTACACCTTC CASSPGQGGYGYTF
. TRBJ2-1 . TRBV29-1 TGCAGCATCGAAGCGCTATACAATGAGCAGTTCTTC CSIEALYNEQFF
. TRBJ1-1 . TRBV4-1 TGCGCCAGCAGCCAAGATTTTCATTGGGGGCGACGATTCACTGAAGCTTTCTTT CASSQDFHWGRRFTEAFF
. TRBJ1-1 TRBD1 TRBV5-1 TGCGCCAGCAGACACAGGGGTAGGAACACTGAAGCTTTCTTT CASRHRGRNTEAFF
. TRBJ2-5 TRBD2 TRBV7-9 TGTGCCAGCAGCTTACCGGGACTAGCGGGAGAGGAGACCCAGTACTTC CASSLPGLAGEETQYF
. TRBJ2-1 TRBD2 TRBV19 TGTGCCAGTAGTGGAAGACTAGCGGGAGGGCCTCTTGAGCAGTTCTTC CASSGRLAGGPLEQFF
. TRBJ2-3 TRBD2 TRBV6-1 TGTGCCAGCAGTATGACTAGCGGTTCCACAGATACGCAGTATTTT CASSMTSGSTDTQYF
. TRBJ2-1 TRBD2 TRBV6-1 TGTGCCAGCAGTGAATGGCTAGCGGGAGACTACAATGAGCAGTTCTTC CASSEWLAGDYNEQFF
. TRBJ1-5 TRBD1 TRBV6-6 TGTGCCAGCAGTTACTCGAAGGGACAGACTTTTCAGCCCCAGCATTTT CASSYSKGQTFQPQHF
. TRBJ2-7 TRBD1 TRBV27 TGTGCCAGCAGTTTATGGGGACAGGGCTCCTACGAGCAGTACTTC CASSLWGQGSYEQYF
. TRBJ2-1 TRBD2 TRBV2 TGTGCCAGCACCGAAGAAGCGGGGATTTTCTACAATGAGCAGTTCTTC CASTEEAGIFYNEQFF
. TRBJ2-1 . TRBV11-2 TGTGCCAGCAGCCCAAGAATGGCGGGTACGCCCAATGAGCAGTTCTTC CASSPRMAGTPNEQFF
. TRBJ2-7 TRBD2 TRBV10-1 TGCGCCACCACGGATCTCGTTAGCGGGAGTTTTCGGTCGCTGGGTGCTATCTGGCAGTACTTC CATTDLVSGSFRSLGAIWQYF
. TRBJ2-1 TRBD1 TRBV5-1 TGCGCCAGCAGCTTGGTTGGGACAGGGGTGTTCTTC CASSLVGTGVFF
. TRBJ2-2 TRBD2 TRBV11-3 TGTGCCAGCAGCTTACTAGCGGGCAACACCGGGGAGCTGTTTTTT CASSLLAGNTGELFF
. TRBJ2-7 TRBD1 TRBV5-1 TGCGCCAGCCGCCGGACAGGGGGGAACTACGAGCAGTACTTC CASRRTGGNYEQYF
. TRBJ2-5 . TRBV12-5 TGTGCTAGTGGTTTGTTCAGAGAGACCCAGTACTTC CASGLFRETQYF
. TRBJ1-2 . TRBV5-5 TGTGCCAGCAGCTTTCAAATTTTTAACTATGGCTACACCTTC CASSFQIFNYGYTF
. TRBJ1-2 . TRBV2 TGTGCCAGCAGCCGGGAGAACTATGGCTACACCTTC CASSRENYGYTF
. TRBJ2-5 TRBD2 TRBV6-1 TGTGCCAGCAGTGAATTAGCGGGGGTCCAAGAGACCCAGTACTTC CASSELAGVQETQYF
. TRBJ2-5 TRBD2 TRBV5-1 TGCGCCAGCAAGTTTCGCGGGAGCCACCAAGAGACCCAGTACTTC CASKFRGSHQETQYF
. TRBJ2-3 TRBD2 TRBV7-2 TGTGCCAGCAGCCTGGGACTAGCTGGGGCAGATACGCAGTATTTT CASSLGLAGADTQYF
. TRBJ2-3 TRBD1 TRBV18 TGTGCCAACTCACCCGGGACAGGGTGGTCAGATACGCAGTATTTT CANSPGTGWSDTQYF
few TRBJ2-1 TRBD2 TRBV12-5 TGTGCTACCCAGCGGGGGGGCAATGAGCAGTTCTTC CATQRGGNEQFF
. TRBJ2-1 TRBD2 TRBV5-1 TGCGCCAGCAGCTTGGTTCCTAGCGGGAGGGACTTGCCCTACAATGAGCAGTTCTTC CASSLVPSGRDLPYNEQFF
once TRBJ2-7 TRBD1 TRBV6-5 TGTGCCAGCAGCCCCCCGACAGGGGGCTCAAACGAGCAGTACTTC CASSPPTGGSNEQYF
. TRBJ1-2 TRBD1 TRBV5-1 TGCGCCAGCAGCTTGGTCAGGGGGACGGAAGGCTACACCTTC CASSLVRGTEGYTF
. TRBJ2-7 . TRBV18 TGTGCCAGCTCACCAATGACTACAGGGAGCTCCTACGAGCAGTACTTC CASSPMTTGSSYEQYF
. TRBJ1-6 . TRBV13 TGTGCCAGCAGCTTAGGCGGGAGGGACAATTCACCCCTCCACTTT CASSLGGRDNSPLHF
. TRBJ2-5 TRBD2 TRBV7-6 TGTGCCAGCAGCTTTGCCCGGACTAGCGGGGGGACAGGGTACCAAGAGACCCAGTACTTC CASSFARTSGGTGYQETQYF
once TRBJ2-7 TRBD1 TRBV28 TGTGCCAGCAGTCACCGCCTGGACAGGGGGCAGAGGGAGCAGTACTTC CASSHRLDRGQREQYF
. TRBJ2-1 . TRBV27 TGTGCCAGCAGTTTCCAGGGGCCCTATGAGCAGTTCTTC CASSFQGPYEQFF
. TRBJ2-2 TRBD1 TRBV9 TGTGCCAGCAGCGACCCACCGGGACAGGGAAGCACCGGGGAGCTGTTTTTT CASSDPPGQGSTGELFF
. TRBJ1-6 . TRBV6-5 TGTGCCAGCATTCGGGGACTCAATAATTCACCCCTCCACTTT CASIRGLNNSPLHF
. TRBJ1-3 . TRBV7-2 TGTGCCAGCAGCTTATTTATTCGGGGAACAGGAAACACCATATATTTT CASSLFIRGTGNTIYF